This T cell receptor beta chain was captured by sequencing in a study of CD8+ T cells in alopecia areata. The study's findings and limits: Especially in alopecia totalis/universalis, lesional scalp showed greater clonality than normal scalp did.

Extraction of RNA preceded its reverse transcription into cDNA, which served as the sequencing template. Libraries were prepared by immunoSEQ multiplex PCR; TCRdb keeps only in-frame clonotypes and omits some of them. Counted here are about 200,000 clones, 57% occurring once; the ten biggest clones make up approximately 0.44%. Per germline, CDR1 MNHEY and CDR2 SMNVEV (reference sequence). CDR3 length equals 18 residues. V lost 7 bases to trimming and J lost 7 bases; unmatched junction nucleotides: 25. With respect to this clone: Its antigen is not known.

The sample here was CD4+ T cells sorted from blood, taken at week 0. V usage is TRBV27 and J usage is TRBJ2-7, with TRBD1 matching over 7 bases. The clonotype comes from a human donor with alopecia areata. The CDR3 protein is CASTRPGQSPPDLWEQYF. In nucleotides, the CDR3 is TGTGCCAGCACGAGACCGGGACAGTCCCCGCCCGACCTTTGGGAGCAGTACTTC.